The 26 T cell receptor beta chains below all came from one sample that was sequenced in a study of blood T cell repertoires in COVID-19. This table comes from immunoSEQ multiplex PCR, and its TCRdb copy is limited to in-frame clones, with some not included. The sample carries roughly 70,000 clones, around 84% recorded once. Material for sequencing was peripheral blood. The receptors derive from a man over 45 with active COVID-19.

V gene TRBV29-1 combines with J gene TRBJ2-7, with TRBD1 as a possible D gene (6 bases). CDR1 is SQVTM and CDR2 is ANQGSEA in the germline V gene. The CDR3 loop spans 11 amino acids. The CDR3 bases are TGCAGTTACAGGGACTCCTACGAGCAGTACTTC. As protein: CSYRDSYEQYF.

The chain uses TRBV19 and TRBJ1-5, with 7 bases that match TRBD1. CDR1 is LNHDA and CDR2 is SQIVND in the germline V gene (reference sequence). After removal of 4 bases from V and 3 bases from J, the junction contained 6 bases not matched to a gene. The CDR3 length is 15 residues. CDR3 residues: CASSKRQGVNQPQHF. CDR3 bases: TGTGCCAGTAGTAAGAGGCAGGGGGTCAATCAGCCCCAGCATTTT.

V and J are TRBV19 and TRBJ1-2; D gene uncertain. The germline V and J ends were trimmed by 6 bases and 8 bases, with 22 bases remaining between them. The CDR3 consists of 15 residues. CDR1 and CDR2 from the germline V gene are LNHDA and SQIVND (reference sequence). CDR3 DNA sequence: TGTGCCAGTAGCCTCTCCGGGTCAAACTCTCTCGGCTACACCTTC. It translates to CASSLSGSNSLGYTF.

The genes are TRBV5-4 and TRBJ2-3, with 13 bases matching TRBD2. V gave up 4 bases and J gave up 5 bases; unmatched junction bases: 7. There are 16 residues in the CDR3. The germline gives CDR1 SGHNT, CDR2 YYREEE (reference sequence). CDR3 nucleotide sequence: TGTGCCAGCAGCCGGGGACTAGCGGGGCAGGGAGATACGCAGTATTTT. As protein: CASSRGLAGQGDTQYF.

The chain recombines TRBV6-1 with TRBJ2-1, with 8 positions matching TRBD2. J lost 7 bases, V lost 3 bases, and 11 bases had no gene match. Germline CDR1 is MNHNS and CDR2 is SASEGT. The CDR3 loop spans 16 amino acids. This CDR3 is CASSDPGGGPGNEQFF. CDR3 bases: TGTGCCAGCAGTGACCCGGGCGGGGGGCCGGGGAATGAGCAGTTCTTC.

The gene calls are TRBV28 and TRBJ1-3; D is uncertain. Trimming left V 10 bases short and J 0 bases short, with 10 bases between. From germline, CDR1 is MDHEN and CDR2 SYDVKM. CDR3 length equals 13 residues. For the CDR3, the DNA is TGTGCCATCCTCGCGGCCTCTGGAAACACCATATATTTT. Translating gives CAILAASGNTIYF. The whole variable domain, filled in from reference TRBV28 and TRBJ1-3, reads DVKVTQSSRYLVKRTGEKVFLECVQDMDHENMFWYRQDPGLGLRLIYFSYDVKMKEKGDIPEGYSVSREKKERFSLILESASTNQTSMYLCAILAASGNTIYFGEGSWLTVV.

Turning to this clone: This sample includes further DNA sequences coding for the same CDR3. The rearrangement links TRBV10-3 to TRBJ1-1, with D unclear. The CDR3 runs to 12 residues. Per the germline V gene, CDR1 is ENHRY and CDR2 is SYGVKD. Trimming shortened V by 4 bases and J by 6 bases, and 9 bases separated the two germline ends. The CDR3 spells CAISVEGAEAFF. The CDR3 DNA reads TGTGCCATCAGTGTAGAGGGCGCTGAAGCTTTCTTT.

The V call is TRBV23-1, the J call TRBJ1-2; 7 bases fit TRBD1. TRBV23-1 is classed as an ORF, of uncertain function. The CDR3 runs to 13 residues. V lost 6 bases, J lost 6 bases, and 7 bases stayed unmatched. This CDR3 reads CASRYGTEDGYTF. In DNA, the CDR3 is TGCGCCAGCAGGTATGGGACAGAGGATGGCTACACCTTC.

In DNA form, the CDR3 reads TGTGCCTGGTCGGACAACCGGTCCTACGAGCAGTACTTC. It codes for CAWSDNRSYEQYF. The J gene is TRBJ2-7, the V gene TRBV30, with D perhaps matching TRBD1 (5 bases). The CDR3 is 13 amino acids. V dropped 5 bases and J dropped 1 base, with 12 bases sitting between them. Germline CDR1 is GTSNPN and CDR2 is SVGIG (reference sequence).

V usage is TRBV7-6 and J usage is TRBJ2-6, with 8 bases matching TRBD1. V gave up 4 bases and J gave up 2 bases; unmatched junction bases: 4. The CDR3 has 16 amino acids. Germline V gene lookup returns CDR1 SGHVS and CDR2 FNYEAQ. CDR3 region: CASSYMTGAGANVLTF. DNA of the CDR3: TGTGCCAGCAGCTATATGACAGGGGCTGGGGCCAACGTCCTGACTTTC.

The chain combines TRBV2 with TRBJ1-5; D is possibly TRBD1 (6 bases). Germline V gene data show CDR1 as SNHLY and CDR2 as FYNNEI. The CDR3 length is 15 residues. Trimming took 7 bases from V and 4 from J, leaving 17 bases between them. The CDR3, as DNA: TGTGCCAGCAATACAGGGAACAGGGTTAATCAGCCCCAGCATTTT. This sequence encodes CASNTGNRVNQPQHF.

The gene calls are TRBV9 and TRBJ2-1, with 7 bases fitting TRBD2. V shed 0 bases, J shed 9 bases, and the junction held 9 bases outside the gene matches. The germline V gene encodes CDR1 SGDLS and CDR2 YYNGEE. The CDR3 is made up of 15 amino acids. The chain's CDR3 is CASSVDGGRRVEQFF. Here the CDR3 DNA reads TGTGCCAGCAGCGTAGACGGCGGGAGAAGGGTTGAGCAGTTCTTC. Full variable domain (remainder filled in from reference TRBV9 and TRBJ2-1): DSGVTQTPKHLITATGQRVTLRCSPRSGDLSVYWYQQSLDQGLQFLIQYYNGEERAKGNILERFSAQQFPDLHSELNLSSLELGDSALYFCASSVDGGRRVEQFFGPGTRLTVL.

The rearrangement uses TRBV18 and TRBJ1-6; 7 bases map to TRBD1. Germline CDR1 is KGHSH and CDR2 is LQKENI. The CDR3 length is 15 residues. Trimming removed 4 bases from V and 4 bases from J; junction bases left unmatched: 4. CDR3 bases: TGTGCCAGCTCACGGGACAGAGATTATAATTCACCCCTCCACTTT. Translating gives CASSRDRDYNSPLHF.

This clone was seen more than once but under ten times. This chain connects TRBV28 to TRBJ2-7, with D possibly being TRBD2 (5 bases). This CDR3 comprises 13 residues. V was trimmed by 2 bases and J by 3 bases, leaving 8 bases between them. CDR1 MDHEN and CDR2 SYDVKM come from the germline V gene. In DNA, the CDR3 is TGTGCCAGCAGTTTACCCGGGATCTACGAGCAGTACTTC. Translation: CASSLPGIYEQYF. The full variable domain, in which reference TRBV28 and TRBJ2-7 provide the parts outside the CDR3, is DVKVTQSSRYLVKRTGEKVFLECVQDMDHENMFWYRQDPGLGLRLIYFSYDVKMKEKGDIPEGYSVSREKKERFSLILESASTNQTSMYLCASSLPGIYEQYFGPGTRLTVT.

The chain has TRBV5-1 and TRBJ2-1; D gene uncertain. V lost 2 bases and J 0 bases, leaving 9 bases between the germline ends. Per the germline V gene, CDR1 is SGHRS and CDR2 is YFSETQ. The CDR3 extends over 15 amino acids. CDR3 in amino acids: CASSFVANSYNEQFF. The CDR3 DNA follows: TGCGCCAGCAGCTTTGTAGCTAACTCCTACAATGAGCAGTTCTTC.

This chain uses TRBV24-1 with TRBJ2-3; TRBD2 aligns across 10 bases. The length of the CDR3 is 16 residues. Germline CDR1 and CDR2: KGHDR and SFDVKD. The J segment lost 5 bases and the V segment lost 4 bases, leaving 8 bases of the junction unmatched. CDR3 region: CATSDPVGLAKDTQYF. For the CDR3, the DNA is TGTGCCACCAGTGACCCCGTGGGACTAGCGAAAGATACGCAGTATTTT.

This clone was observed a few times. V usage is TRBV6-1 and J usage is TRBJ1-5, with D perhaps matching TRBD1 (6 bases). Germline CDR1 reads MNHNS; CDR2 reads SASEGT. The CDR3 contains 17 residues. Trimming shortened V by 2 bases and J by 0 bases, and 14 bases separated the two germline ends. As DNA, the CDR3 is TGTGCCAGCAGTGAACGGGGGGCGGATTATAGCAATCAGCCCCAGCATTTT. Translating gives CASSERGADYSNQPQHF.

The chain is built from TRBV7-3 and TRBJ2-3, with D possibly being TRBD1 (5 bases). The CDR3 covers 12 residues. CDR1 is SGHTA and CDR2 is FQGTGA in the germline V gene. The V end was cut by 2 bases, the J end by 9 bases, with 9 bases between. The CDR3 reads CASSLVPGTQYF. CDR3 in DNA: TGTGCCAGCAGCTTAGTACCAGGGACGCAGTATTTT.

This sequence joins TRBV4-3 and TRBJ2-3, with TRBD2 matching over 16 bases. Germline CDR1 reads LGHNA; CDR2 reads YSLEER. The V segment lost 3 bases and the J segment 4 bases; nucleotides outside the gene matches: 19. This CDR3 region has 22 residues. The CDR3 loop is CASSQLPGHWGLAGGGADTQYF. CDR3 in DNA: TGCGCCAGCAGCCAGCTCCCGGGACATTGGGGACTAGCGGGAGGGGGGGCAGATACGCAGTATTTT.

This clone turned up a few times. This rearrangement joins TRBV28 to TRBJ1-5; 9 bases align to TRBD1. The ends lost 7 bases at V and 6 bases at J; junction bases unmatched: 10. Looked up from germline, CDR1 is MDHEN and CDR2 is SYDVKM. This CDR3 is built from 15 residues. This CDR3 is CASIPDRGGSQPQHF. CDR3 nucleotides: TGTGCCAGCATCCCAGACAGGGGGGGGAGTCAGCCCCAGCATTTT.

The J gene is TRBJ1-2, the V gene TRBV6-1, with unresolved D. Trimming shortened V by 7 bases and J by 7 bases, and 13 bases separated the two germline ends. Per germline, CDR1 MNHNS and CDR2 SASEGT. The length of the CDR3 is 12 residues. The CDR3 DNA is TGTGCCAGCACCTCCGGGGTGGGTGGCTACACCTTC. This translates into CASTSGVGGYTF.

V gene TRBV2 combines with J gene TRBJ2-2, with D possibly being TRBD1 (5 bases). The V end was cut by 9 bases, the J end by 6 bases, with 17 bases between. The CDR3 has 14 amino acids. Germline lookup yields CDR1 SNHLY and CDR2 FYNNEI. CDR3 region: CARLDPRGSGELFF. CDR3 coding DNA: TGTGCCAGACTCGATCCTAGGGGATCCGGGGAGCTGTTTTTT.

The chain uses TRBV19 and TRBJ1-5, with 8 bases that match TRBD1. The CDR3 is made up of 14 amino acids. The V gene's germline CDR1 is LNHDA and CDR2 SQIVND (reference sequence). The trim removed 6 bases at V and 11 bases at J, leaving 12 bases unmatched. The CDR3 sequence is CASSTGQGPSSQHF. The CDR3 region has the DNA TGTGCCAGTAGCACAGGACAGGGCCCTTCGTCCCAGCATTTT.

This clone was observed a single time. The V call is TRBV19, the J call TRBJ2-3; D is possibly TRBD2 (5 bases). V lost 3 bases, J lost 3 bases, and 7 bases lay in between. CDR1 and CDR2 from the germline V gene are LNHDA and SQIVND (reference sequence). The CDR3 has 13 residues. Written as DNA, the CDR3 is TGTGCCAGTAGTATCCGGGATACAGATACGCAGTATTTT. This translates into CASSIRDTDTQYF.

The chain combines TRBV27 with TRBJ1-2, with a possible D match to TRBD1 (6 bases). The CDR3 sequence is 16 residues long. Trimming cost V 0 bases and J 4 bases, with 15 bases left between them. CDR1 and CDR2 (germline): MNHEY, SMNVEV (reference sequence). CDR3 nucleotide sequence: TGTGCCAGCAGTTTATCGTGGGGCAGGGGATCCTATGGCTACACCTTC. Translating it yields CASSLSWGRGSYGYTF.

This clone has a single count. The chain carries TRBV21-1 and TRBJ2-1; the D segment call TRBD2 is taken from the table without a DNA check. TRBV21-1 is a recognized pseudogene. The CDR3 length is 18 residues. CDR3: CASSKRPSGGCSYNEQFF. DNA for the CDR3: TGTGCCAGCAGCAAAAGGCCTAGCGGGGGCTGCTCCTACAATGAGCAGTTCTTC.